Listed here are 14 T cell receptor beta chains from one sample, sequenced in a study of T cell responses to AZD1222 COVID-19 vaccine. Produced via immunoSEQ multiplex PCR; TCRdb's table is partial and in-frame only. The table includes about 140,000 clones, approximately 90% detected once. Sample: peripheral blood, taken 28 days after the second AZD1222 dose. The receptors were sampled from an adult who received the AZD1222 COVID-19 vaccine.

The chain recombines TRBV2 with TRBJ1-5, with 7 nucleotides matching TRBD1. With 3 bases clipped from V and 2 bases from J, the junction kept 13 bases outside the gene matches. The CDR3 length is 18 residues. Germline V gene sequence: CDR1 SNHLY, CDR2 FYNNEI. The CDR3 DNA sequence: TGTGCCAGCAGTGATAGGGGACAGCGATTAACCCGCAATCAGCCCCAGCATTTT. It yields the protein CASSDRGQRLTRNQPQHF.

J is TRBJ1-5 and V is TRBV27; D gene uncertain. The CDR3 has 13 amino acids. V lost 9 bases and J lost 6, with 15 bases in between. Germline lookup yields CDR1 MNHEY and CDR2 SMNVEV (reference sequence). The CDR3 coding sequence is TGTGCCAGTATGCCCCCCCGGGGTCAGCCCCAGCATTTT. This encodes CASMPPRGQPQHF.

The V call is TRBV5-1, the J call TRBJ2-1; 9 nucleotides match TRBD1. With 2 bases clipped from V and 6 bases from J, the junction kept 12 bases outside the gene matches. Germline V lookup: CDR1 SGHRS, CDR2 YFSETQ. The CDR3 contains 17 residues. The CDR3 here is CASSFGPPGQGFNEQFF. The CDR3 DNA follows: TGCGCCAGCAGCTTCGGGCCCCCGGGACAGGGTTTCAATGAGCAGTTCTTC. Looking up the rest from reference TRBV5-1 and TRBJ2-1 gives the full variable domain: KAGVTQTPRYLIKTRGQQVTLSCSPISGHRSVSWYQQTPGQGLQFLFEYFSETQRNKGNFPGRFSGRQFSNSRSEMNVSTLELGDSALYLCASSFGPPGQGFNEQFFGPGTRLTVL.

The rearrangement joins TRBV4-1 to TRBJ2-5, with 9 bases matching TRBD1. CDR3 length: 18 amino acids. Looked up from germline, CDR1 is MGHRA and CDR2 is YSYEKL. Trimming removed 6 bases from V and 2 bases from J; junction bases left unmatched: 16. The CDR3 region is CASRPGQGIRGEQETQYF. The CDR3 region has the DNA TGCGCCAGCAGACCGGGACAGGGCATTCGGGGGGAACAAGAGACCCAGTACTTC.

The chain has TRBV5-1 and TRBJ2-3, with 12 bases lining up with TRBD2. Germline V lookup: CDR1 SGHRS, CDR2 YFSETQ. J gave up 4 bases and V 3 bases, and 6 bases lay outside the gene matches. CDR3 length: 16 residues. The CDR3 sequence: CASSSGLAGPADTQYF. The CDR3 bases are TGCGCCAGCAGCTCTGGACTAGCGGGGCCTGCAGATACGCAGTATTTT.

The chain employs TRBV6-5 and TRBJ1-1; 8 bases align to TRBD1. From germline, CDR1 is MNHEY and CDR2 SVGAGI. This CDR3 contains 14 residues. V was clipped by 6 bases and J by 10 bases; unmatched bases: 13. In nucleotides, the CDR3 is TGTGCCAGCAGACGACGCGGACAGGGCGATTTAGCTTTCTTT. This translates into CASRRRGQGDLAFF.

Of note for this clone: The junction does not match germline at one end; this may be a read error. The genes are TRBV3-1 (or the pseudogene TRBV3-2) and TRBJ2-7; 11 nucleotides align to TRBD2. The CDR3 runs to 12 residues. Germline CDR1 and CDR2: LGHDT and YNNKEL (reference sequence). CDR3 amino acids: CASSPGLAEPLF. The CDR3 nucleotides read TGTGCCAGCAGCCCGGGACTAGCGGAGCCCCTCTTC.

The chain has TRBV2 and TRBJ2-3; 9 nucleotides agree with TRBD2. The germline V gene has CDR1 SNHLY and CDR2 FYNNEI. CDR3 length equals 16 residues. V shed 1 base and J 6 bases; nucleotides not matched to a gene: 8. CDR3 sequence: CASSEGSGSSHDTQYF. The CDR3 bases are TGTGCCAGCAGTGAAGGTAGCGGGAGTTCGCACGATACGCAGTATTTT.

The chain links TRBV15 to TRBJ1-2, with 12 bases matching TRBD1. In germline, CDR1 is LNHNV, CDR2 YYDKDF (reference sequence). The CDR3 contains 14 residues. V lost 5 bases, J lost 7 bases, and 5 bases stayed unmatched. The CDR3 region is CATSRDRGLAGYTF. Written as DNA, the CDR3 is TGTGCCACCAGCCGGGACAGGGGGCTCGCTGGCTACACCTTC.

This clone came up a few times. V is TRBV18 and J is TRBJ2-7; the D gene is possibly TRBD1 (5 bases). The CDR3 consists of 12 residues. Germline assignment: CDR1 KGHSH and CDR2 LQKENI. The V gene lost 3 bases and the J gene lost 7 bases, with 10 bases spanning the gap. Here the CDR3 reads CASSPLQGEQYF. The CDR3 DNA reads as TGTGCCAGCTCACCCCTCCAGGGTGAGCAGTACTTC.

The chain carries TRBV20-1 and TRBJ1-5, with 9 bases identical to TRBD1. This CDR3 is built from 10 residues. Germline assignment: CDR1 DFQATT and CDR2 SNEGSKA (reference sequence). The CDR3 loop reads CNRGHQPQHF. The CDR3 nucleotides are TGCAACAGGGGGCATCAGCCCCAGCATTTT.

The V and J genes are TRBV14 and TRBJ1-2; D gene uncertain. The CDR3 runs to 14 residues. The germline CDR1 and CDR2 sequences are SGHDN and FVKESK. V lost 0 bases, J lost 5 bases, and 10 bases lay in between. CDR3 bases: TGTGCCAGCAGCCAAGATCGGGGAGGGTATGGCTACACCTTC. It yields the protein CASSQDRGGYGYTF.

The chain recombines TRBV11-1 with TRBJ1-1, with D possibly TRBD1 on 6 matching bases. The CDR3 sequence is 15 residues long. The ends were cut back, 1 base at V and 1 base at J, with 10 bases in the middle. The germline gives CDR1 SGHAT, CDR2 FQDESV (reference sequence). The CDR3 loop reads CASSLVVRGNTEAFF. CDR3 bases: TGTGCCAGCAGCTTAGTCGTCAGGGGGAACACTGAAGCTTTCTTT.

The chain has TRBV7-9 and TRBJ2-5; TRBD1 aligns across 7 bases. Germline CDR1 is SEHNR and CDR2 is FQNEAQ (reference sequence). This CDR3 spans 15 amino acids. V was pared by 4 bases and J by 4 bases, with 9 bases of the junction left unmatched. The CDR3 region has the DNA TGTGCCAGCAGCTCCCTACGACAGGGTATAGAGACCCAGTACTTC. It yields the protein CASSSLRQGIETQYF.